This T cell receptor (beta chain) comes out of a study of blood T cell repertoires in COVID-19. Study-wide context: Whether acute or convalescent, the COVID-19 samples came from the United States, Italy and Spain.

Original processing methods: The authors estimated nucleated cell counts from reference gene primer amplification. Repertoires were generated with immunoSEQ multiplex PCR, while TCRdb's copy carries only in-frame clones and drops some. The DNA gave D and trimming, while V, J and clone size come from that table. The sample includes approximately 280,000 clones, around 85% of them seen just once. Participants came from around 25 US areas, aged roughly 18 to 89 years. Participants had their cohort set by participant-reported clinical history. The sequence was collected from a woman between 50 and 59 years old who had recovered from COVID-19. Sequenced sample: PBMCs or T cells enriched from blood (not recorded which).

The CDR3: CASSLPGSYNEQFF. The CDR3 DNA is TGTGCCAGCAGCCTGCCGGGCTCCTACAATGAGCAGTTCTTC. The genes are TRBV5-4 and TRBJ2-1; D uncertain. Germline V gene data show CDR1 as SGHNT and CDR2 as YYREEE (reference sequence). The CDR3 totals 14 residues. V lost 4 bases and J lost 0, with 8 bases in between.